This T cell receptor beta chain was sequenced in a study of read filtering for tumor transcriptome and immune sequencing. Looked up from germline, CDR1 is SGHAT and CDR2 is FQNNGV. CDR3 size: 16 residues. Study-wide results and caveats: Even smaller IR-seq throughput identified most shared clonotypes.

This library used roughly 0.4 ug RNA and molecular barcoded adaptors spanning alpha/delta and beta/gamma chains. TCRdb fed the reads into MiXCR, producing one record per CDR3 protein. The sample comprises tens of thousands of distinct CDR3 sequences, about 19% of which are singletons, and about 14% rests with the top ten. For this clonotype: Antigen: not known. This may be a read error: a much more frequent sequence differs by one nucleotide.

The V call is TRBV11-2, the J call TRBJ2-1, with D perhaps given as TRBD1 or TRBD2 (5 bases each). This TCR was recovered from a donor at least 40 years old with multiple myeloma. Sequencing used a population of CD138-negative cells sorted from bone marrow. The CDR3 here is CASSQGTFAAQGEQLF. The CDR3 DNA sequence: TGTGCCAGCAGCCAAGGGACCTTCGCGGCCCAGGGTGAGCAGCTCTTC.